This TCR beta chain was found in a study of T cell repertoires in cytomegalovirus infection. About the study: Recently identified HLA-C-restricted and well-studied HLA-B-restricted CMV epitopes were used. From public TCR beta signatures came an indication of both CMV infection and matching HLA type.

This clonotype was seen more than once but under ten times. The antigen is undetermined. TCRdb reanalysed the reads using MiXCR and keeps one entry per CDR3 protein. The sample contains 150,000 or so distinct CDR3 sequences, about a fifth of which appear only once. The source was CD8+ T cells from cultured PBMCs, collected from culture after CMV antigen stimulation. The TCR comes from a human donor in good health (CMV status not recorded). Some clones in this sample may be carry-over from other donors' samples.

The CDR3 spells CASSGGTSQQSGNTIYF. The CDR3 nucleotides are TGTGCCAGCAGTGGGGGGACGTCTCAACAGTCTGGAAACACCATATATTTT. This chain joins TRBV6-1 and TRBJ1-3; D is possibly TRBD1 (5 bases). The CDR3 consists of 17 residues. CDR1 MNHNS and CDR2 SASEGT come from the germline V gene. V dropped 4 bases and J dropped 1 base, with 17 bases sitting between them.